The TCR beta chain under discussion was sequenced for a study of blood T cell repertoires in COVID-19. Only in-frame clones appear in the TCRdb table, and some are missing; sequencing was by immunoSEQ multiplex PCR. This table has about 140,000 clones, about 85% appearing once. Between the trimmed V and J ends, which lost 4 bases and 7 bases, there was a span of 11 bases. The germline CDR1 and CDR2 sequences are SGHDN and FVKESK. This CDR3 contains 13 residues. The clonotype was recovered from a human donor in a cohort sampled during active COVID-19. The source material was peripheral blood. The chain links TRBV14 to TRBJ2-1; D gene uncertain. The CDR3 sequence: CASSLPVSNEQFF. The CDR3 DNA sequence: TGTGCCAGCAGCCTACCGGTATCGAATGAGCAGTTCTTC.